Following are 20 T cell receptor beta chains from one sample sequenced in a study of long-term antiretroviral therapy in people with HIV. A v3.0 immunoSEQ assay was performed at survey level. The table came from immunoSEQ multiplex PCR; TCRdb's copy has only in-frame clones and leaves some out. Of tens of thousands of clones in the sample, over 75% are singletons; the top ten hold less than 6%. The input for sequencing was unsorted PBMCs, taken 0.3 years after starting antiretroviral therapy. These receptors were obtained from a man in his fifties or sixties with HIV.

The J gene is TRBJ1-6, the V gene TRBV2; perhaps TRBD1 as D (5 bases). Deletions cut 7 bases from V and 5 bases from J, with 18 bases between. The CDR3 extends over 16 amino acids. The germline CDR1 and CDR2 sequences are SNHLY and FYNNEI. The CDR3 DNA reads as TGTGCCAGCATGAGGGGCAGCCATCGAAATAATTCACCCCTCCACTTT. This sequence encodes CASMRGSHRNNSPLHF.

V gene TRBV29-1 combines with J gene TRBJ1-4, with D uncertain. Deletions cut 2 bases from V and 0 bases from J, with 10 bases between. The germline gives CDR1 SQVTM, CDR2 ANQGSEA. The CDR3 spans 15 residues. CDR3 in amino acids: CSVEPRAATNEKLFF. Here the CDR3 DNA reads TGCAGCGTTGAACCCCGGGCGGCAACTAATGAAAAACTGTTTTTT.

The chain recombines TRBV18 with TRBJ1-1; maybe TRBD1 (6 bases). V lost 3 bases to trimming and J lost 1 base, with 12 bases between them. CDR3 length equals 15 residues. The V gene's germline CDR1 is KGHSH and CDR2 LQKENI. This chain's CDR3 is CASSPAGHPNTEAFF. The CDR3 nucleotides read TGTGCCAGCTCACCCGCGGGACATCCGAACACTGAAGCTTTCTTT.

The CDR3: CASSLADEQYF. In DNA form, the CDR3 reads TGTGCCAGCAGCCTGGCGGACGAGCAGTACTTC. The V and J genes are TRBV7-9 and TRBJ2-7; D unclear. Germline CDR1 SEHNR, CDR2 FQNEAQ (reference sequence). The CDR3 spans 11 residues. V gave up 5 bases and J gave up 5 bases, with 7 bases separating them.

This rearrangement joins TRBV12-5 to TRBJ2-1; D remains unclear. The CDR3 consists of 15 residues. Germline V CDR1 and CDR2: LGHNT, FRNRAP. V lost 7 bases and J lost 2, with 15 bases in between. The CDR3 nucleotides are TGTGCTAGTGCCCTGGAAATAGTCGCCTACAATGAGCAGTTCTTC. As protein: CASALEIVAYNEQFF. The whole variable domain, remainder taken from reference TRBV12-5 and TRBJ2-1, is DARVTQTPRHKVTEMGQEVTMRCQPILGHNTVFWYRQTMMQGLELLAYFRNRAPLDDSGMPKDRFSAEMPDATLATLKIQPSEPRDSAVYFCASALEIVAYNEQFFGPGTRLTVL.

CDR3 DNA sequence: TGTGCCAGTAAGGGACTAGCGGACCAAGAGACCCAGTACTTC. It translates to CASKGLADQETQYF. The chain joins TRBV19 to TRBJ2-5; 11 bases fit TRBD2. The CDR3 has 14 residues. V was pared by 7 bases and J by 0 bases, with 1 base of the junction left unmatched. CDR1 is LNHDA, CDR2 SQIVND, per germline (reference sequence).

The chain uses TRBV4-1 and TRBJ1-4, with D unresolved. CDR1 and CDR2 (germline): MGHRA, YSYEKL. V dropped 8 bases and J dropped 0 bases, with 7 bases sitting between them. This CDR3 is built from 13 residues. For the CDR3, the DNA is TGCGCCAGCTCGCGGACAACTAATGAAAAACTGTTTTTT. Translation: CASSRTTNEKLFF.

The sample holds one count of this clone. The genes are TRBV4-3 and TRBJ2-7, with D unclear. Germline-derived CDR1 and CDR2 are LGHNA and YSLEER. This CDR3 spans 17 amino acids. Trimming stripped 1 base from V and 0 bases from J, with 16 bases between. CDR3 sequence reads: CASSQVFVAVSSYEQYF. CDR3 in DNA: TGCGCCAGCAGCCAAGTTTTCGTTGCCGTAAGCTCCTACGAGCAGTACTTC.

CDR3 bases: TGTGCCAGCAGTACCAACAGGGGGACCTCGTACCAAGAGACCCAGTACTTC. Its translation: CASSTNRGTSYQETQYF. This rearrangement joins TRBV27 to TRBJ2-5, with TRBD1 matching over 8 bases. The CDR3 has 17 residues. J lost 0 bases, V lost 5 bases, and 11 bases had no gene match. From germline, CDR1 is MNHEY and CDR2 SMNVEV (reference sequence).

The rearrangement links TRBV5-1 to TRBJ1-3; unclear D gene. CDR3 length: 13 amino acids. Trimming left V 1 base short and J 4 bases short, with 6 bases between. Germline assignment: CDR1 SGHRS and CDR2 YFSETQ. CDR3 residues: CASSLSQGNTIYF. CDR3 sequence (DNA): TGCGCCAGCAGCTTGTCACAGGGAAACACCATATATTTT.

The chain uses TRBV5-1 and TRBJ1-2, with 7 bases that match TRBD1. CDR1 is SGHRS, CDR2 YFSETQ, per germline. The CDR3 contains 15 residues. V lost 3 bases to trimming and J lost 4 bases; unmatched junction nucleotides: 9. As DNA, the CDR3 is TGCGCCAGCAGCTCACCTAAACAGGGGAGCTATGGCTACACCTTC. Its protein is CASSSPKQGSYGYTF.

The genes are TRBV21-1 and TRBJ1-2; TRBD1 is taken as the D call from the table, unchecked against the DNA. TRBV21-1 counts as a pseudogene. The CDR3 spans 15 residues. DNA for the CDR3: TGTGCCAGCAGCAAACTGGCAGAAAGTAACTATGGCTACACCTTC. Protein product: CASSKLAESNYGYTF.

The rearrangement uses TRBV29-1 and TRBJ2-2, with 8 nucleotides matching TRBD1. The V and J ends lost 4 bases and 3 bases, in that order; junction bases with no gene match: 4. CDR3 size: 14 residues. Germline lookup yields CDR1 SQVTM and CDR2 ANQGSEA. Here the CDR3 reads CSVGETGDTGELFF. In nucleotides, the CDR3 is TGCAGCGTTGGGGAGACAGGGGACACCGGGGAGCTGTTTTTT.

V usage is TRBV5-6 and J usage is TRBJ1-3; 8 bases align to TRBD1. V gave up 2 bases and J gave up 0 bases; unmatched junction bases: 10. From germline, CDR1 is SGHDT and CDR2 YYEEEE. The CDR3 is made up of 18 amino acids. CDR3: CASSLKTGALSSGNTIYF. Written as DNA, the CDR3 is TGTGCCAGCAGCTTAAAGACAGGGGCCCTCAGCTCTGGAAACACCATATATTTT.

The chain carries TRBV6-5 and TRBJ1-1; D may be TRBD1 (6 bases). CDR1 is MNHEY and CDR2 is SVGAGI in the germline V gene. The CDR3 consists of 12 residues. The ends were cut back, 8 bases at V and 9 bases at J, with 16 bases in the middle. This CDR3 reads CASEGEGTKAFF. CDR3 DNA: TGTGCCAGCGAGGGGGAGGGAACGAAAGCTTTCTTT.

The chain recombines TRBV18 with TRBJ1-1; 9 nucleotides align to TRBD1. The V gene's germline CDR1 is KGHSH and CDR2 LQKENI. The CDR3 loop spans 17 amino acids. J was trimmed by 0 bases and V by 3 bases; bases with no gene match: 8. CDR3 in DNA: TGTGCCAGCTCACCCGGGACAGGGAACCCGATGAACACTGAAGCTTTCTTT. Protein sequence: CASSPGTGNPMNTEAFF.

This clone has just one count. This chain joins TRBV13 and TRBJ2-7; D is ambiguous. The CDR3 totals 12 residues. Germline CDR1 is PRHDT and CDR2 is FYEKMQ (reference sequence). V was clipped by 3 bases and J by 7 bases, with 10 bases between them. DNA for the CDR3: TGTGCCAGCAGCTTTGACCAGAAAGAGCAGTACTTC. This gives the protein CASSFDQKEQYF.

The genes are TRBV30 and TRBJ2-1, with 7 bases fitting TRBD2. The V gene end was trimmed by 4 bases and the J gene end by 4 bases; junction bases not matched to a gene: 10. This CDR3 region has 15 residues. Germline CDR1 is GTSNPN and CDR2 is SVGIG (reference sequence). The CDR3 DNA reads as TGTGCCTGGACTCGCGGGAGTAATTTTTACAATGAGCAGTTCTTC. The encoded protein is CAWTRGSNFYNEQFF. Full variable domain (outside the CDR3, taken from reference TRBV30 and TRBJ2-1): SQTIHQWPATLVQPVGSPLSLECTVEGTSNPNLYWYRQAAGRGLQLLFYSVGIGQISSEVPQNLSASRPQDRQFILSSKKLLLSDSGFYLCAWTRGSNFYNEQFFGPGTRLTVL.

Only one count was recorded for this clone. Written as DNA, the CDR3 is TGCGCCAGCAGCTTAGGGGGCAGACTGTTTTTT. This gives the protein CASSLGGRLFF. V is TRBV5-1 and J is TRBJ1-4; 7 bases fit TRBD1. V gave up 2 bases and J gave up 13 bases; unmatched junction bases: 2. From germline, CDR1 is SGHRS and CDR2 YFSETQ. CDR3 size: 11 residues.

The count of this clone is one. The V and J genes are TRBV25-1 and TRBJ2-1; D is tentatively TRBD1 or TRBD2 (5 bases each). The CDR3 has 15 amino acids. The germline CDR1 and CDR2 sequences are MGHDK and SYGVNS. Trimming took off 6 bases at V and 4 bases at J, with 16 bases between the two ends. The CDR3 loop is CASSSQGGPYNEQFF. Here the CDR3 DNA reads TGTGCCAGCAGCTCCCAGGGCGGGCCTTACAATGAGCAGTTCTTC.